The 15 T cell receptor beta chains below all came from one sample that was sequenced in a study of blood T cell repertoires in COVID-19. Assay: immunoSEQ multiplex PCR; the TCRdb copy retains only in-frame clones and omits some. The table records approximately 230,000 clones, 70% to 90% of them present only once. Sequencing used peripheral blood. These receptors were obtained from a man younger than 35 with active or convalescent COVID-19.

The chain carries TRBV12-3 or TRBV12-4 and TRBJ2-7; perhaps TRBD1 as D (5 bases). CDR3 size: 12 residues. V lost 6 bases, J lost 3 bases, and 9 bases lay in between. For the CDR3, the DNA is TGTGCCAGCAGAATGACAGACTACGAGCAGTACTTC. This encodes CASRMTDYEQYF.

CDR3 in DNA: TGTGCCAGCAGGGATAGGGCAGGGGCTCCGAACACTGAAGCTTTCTTT. This translates into CASRDRAGAPNTEAFF. This rearrangement joins TRBV7-2 to TRBJ1-1; tentatively, D is TRBD1 (6 bases). CDR1 and CDR2 (germline): SGHTA, FQGNSA. The length of the CDR3 is 16 residues. The ends were cut back, 6 bases at V and 1 base at J, with 18 bases in the middle. The complete variable domain, with remaining parts taken from reference TRBV7-2 and TRBJ1-1, reads GAGVSQSPSNKVTEKGKDVELRCDPISGHTALYWYRQSLGQGLEFLIYFQGNSAPDKSGLPSDRFSAERTGGSVSTLTIQRTQQEDSAVYLCASRDRAGAPNTEAFFGQGTRLTVV.

J is TRBJ1-3 and V is TRBV6-1; no firm D call. Germline lookup yields CDR1 MNHNS and CDR2 SASEGT. The CDR3 is 15 amino acids. The V gene lost 1 base and the J gene lost 2 bases, with 9 bases spanning the gap. The CDR3 DNA is TGTGCCAGCAGTGAAGTCGCCAGCGCTGGAAACACCATATATTTT. Protein sequence: CASSEVASAGNTIYF.

The V call is TRBV5-1, the J call TRBJ2-5, with D maybe TRBD1 (5 bases). Trimming left V 4 bases short and J 5 bases short, with 15 bases between. Per germline, CDR1 SGHRS and CDR2 YFSETQ. CDR3 length equals 14 residues. This CDR3 is CASSRPGADETQYF. Here the CDR3 DNA reads TGCGCCAGCAGCCGCCCTGGGGCGGATGAGACCCAGTACTTC.

The V and J genes are TRBV27 and TRBJ1-2; 8 nucleotides align to TRBD1. CDR1 is MNHEY, CDR2 SMNVEV, per germline (reference sequence). The junction had 6 bases not matched to a gene; V was cut back by 5 bases and J by 1 base. The CDR3 runs 15 residues. The CDR3 here is CASSLTGVGNYGYTF. The CDR3 coding sequence is TGTGCCAGCAGTCTGACAGGGGTGGGTAACTATGGCTACACCTTC.

The rearrangement links TRBV19 to TRBJ2-3; 10 positions match TRBD2. Trimming removed 3 bases from V and 3 bases from J; junction bases left unmatched: 3. The length of the CDR3 is 15 residues. CDR1 and CDR2 from the germline V gene are LNHDA and SQIVND (reference sequence). The CDR3 sequence: CASSMILAGTDTQYF. CDR3 nucleotide sequence: TGTGCCAGTAGTATGATACTAGCGGGGACAGATACGCAGTATTTT. The variable domain in full, with the rest retrieved from reference TRBV19 and TRBJ2-3, is DGGITQSPKYLFRKEGQNVTLSCEQNLNHDAMYWYRQDPGQGLRLIYYSQIVNDFQKGDIAEGYSVSREKKESFPLTVTSAQKNPTAFYLCASSMILAGTDTQYFGPGTRLTVL.

A single count supports this clone. The V and J genes are TRBV6-5 and TRBJ2-1, with 7 bases lining up with TRBD1. The germline CDR1 and CDR2 sequences are MNHEY and SVGAGI. The CDR3 consists of 14 residues. The trim removed 6 bases at V and 2 bases at J, leaving 4 bases unmatched. CDR3 region: CASSRQGTYNEQFF. The DNA of the CDR3 is TGTGCCAGCAGCCGACAGGGAACCTACAATGAGCAGTTCTTC.

V gene TRBV6-5 combines with J gene TRBJ2-1; tentative D call: TRBD2 (5 bases). Trimming shortened V by 6 bases and J by 3 bases, and 9 bases separated the two germline ends. The CDR3 spans 13 residues. CDR1 is MNHEY, CDR2 SVGAGI, per germline. The CDR3 spells CASRRVDYNEQFF. For the CDR3, the DNA is TGTGCCAGCAGGCGGGTCGACTACAATGAGCAGTTCTTC.

The chain employs TRBV29-1 and TRBJ1-3; no firm D call. CDR1 is SQVTM and CDR2 is ANQGSEA in the germline V gene. The ends were cut back, 7 bases at V and 0 bases at J, with 19 bases in the middle. This CDR3 spans 16 amino acids. CDR3 loop: CSAAASDGSSGNTIYF. The DNA of the CDR3 is TGCAGCGCCGCGGCCTCAGACGGAAGCTCTGGAAACACCATATATTTT.

The chain joins TRBV28 to TRBJ2-3, with D unclear. The CDR3 has 14 residues. Germline values: CDR1 MDHEN, CDR2 SYDVKM. V was pared by 6 bases and J by 0 bases, with 10 bases between. CDR3 residues: CASREQTSTDTQYF. In nucleotides, the CDR3 is TGTGCCAGCAGGGAGCAGACTAGCACAGATACGCAGTATTTT.

The V and J genes are TRBV30 and TRBJ1-6, with D unclear. This CDR3 has 15 residues. Germline CDR1 GTSNPN, CDR2 SVGIG (reference sequence). Trimming stripped 0 bases from V and 8 bases from J, with 14 bases between. CDR3 amino acids: CAWSVLAAADSPLHF. CDR3 sequence (DNA): TGTGCCTGGAGTGTACTAGCGGCAGCGGATTCACCCCTCCACTTT.

The chain combines TRBV7-3 with TRBJ2-1; perhaps TRBD1 as D (6 bases). Trimming left V 2 bases short and J 12 bases short, with 14 bases between. The V gene's germline CDR1 is SGHTA and CDR2 FQGTGA. The CDR3 consists of 13 residues. The CDR3 region has the DNA TGTGCCAGCAGCTTAGGGCAGGGGAGTGGGCAGTTCTTC. The encoded protein is CASSLGQGSGQFF.

Only one count was recorded for this clone. The rearrangement joins TRBV11-2 to TRBJ1-5; D unresolved. Germline CDR1 SGHAT, CDR2 FQNNGV. CDR3 length: 16 amino acids. V lost 4 bases and J lost 4, with 17 bases in between. Here the CDR3 DNA reads TGTGCCAGCAGCTCCGGACCCATAGCGGGGAATCAGCCCCAGCATTTT. Translation: CASSSGPIAGNQPQHF.

In the case of this clone: Other DNA sequences within the sample encode an identical CDR3. The chain employs TRBV18 and TRBJ2-5; D is unresolved. V lost 3 bases to trimming and J lost 2 bases, with 4 bases between them. Germline lookup yields CDR1 KGHSH and CDR2 LQKENI. The CDR3 length is 12 residues. DNA of the CDR3: TGTGCCAGCTCACCCGTTCAAGAGACCCAGTACTTC. It translates to CASSPVQETQYF.

This clone was counted between two and nine times. The genes are TRBV30 and TRBJ1-1; D not certain. The CDR3 consists of 11 residues. The germline V gene encodes CDR1 GTSNPN and CDR2 SVGIG (reference sequence). The V end was cut by 7 bases, the J end by 4 bases, with 10 bases between. As DNA, the CDR3 is TGTGCCTCCCCGGGTGGCACTGAAGCTTTCTTT. Its translation is CASPGGTEAFF.